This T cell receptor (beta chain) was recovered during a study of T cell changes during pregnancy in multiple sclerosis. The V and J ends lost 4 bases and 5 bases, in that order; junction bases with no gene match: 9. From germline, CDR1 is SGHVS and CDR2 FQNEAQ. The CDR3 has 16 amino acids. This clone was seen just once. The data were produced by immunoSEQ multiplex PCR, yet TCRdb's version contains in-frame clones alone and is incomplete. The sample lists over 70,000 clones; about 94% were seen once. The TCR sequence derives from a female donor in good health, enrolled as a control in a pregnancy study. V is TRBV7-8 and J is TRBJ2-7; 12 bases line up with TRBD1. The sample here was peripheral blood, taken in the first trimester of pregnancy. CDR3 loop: CASSSYPGQGADEQYF. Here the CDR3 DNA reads TGTGCCAGCAGCTCATACCCGGGACAGGGGGCCGACGAGCAGTACTTC.